This T cell receptor beta chain was captured in a study of T cell changes during pregnancy in multiple sclerosis (dated by TCRdb to the late 2010s). Context from the whole study: The study looked at changes in the T cell repertoire across pregnancy in women with multiple sclerosis.

A word on this clone: Its specific antigen is unknown. Base quality data are lacking; no much larger clone is found one base away.

Receptor libraries were prepared by the immunoSEQ multiplex PCR assay. As stored in TCRdb, this immuneACCESS dataset retains in-frame rearrangements with V and J assigned. A fraction of the clones does not appear; measured against another copy, unresolved V genes explain less than half of the discrepancy, and the remainder lacks a known reason. In all, the sample holds about 55,000 clones, and around 89% of those were seen once. 0.58% of the sample is held by the ten biggest clonotypes. In the germline V gene, CDR1 corresponds to SQVTM and CDR2 to ANQGSEA. Inclusive of the bounding cysteine and phenylalanine, the CDR3 is 15 residues long. Here the CDR3 DNA is all that survives: 45 bases in frame from base 1. Cut back by 6 bases and 0 bases, the V and J ends lie 16 bases apart.

The chain employs TRBV29-1 and TRBJ2-3, with TRBD1 perhaps the D gene, on 6 matching bases. The receptor comes from a female donor with multiple sclerosis, enrolled in a pregnancy study. The material sequenced was CD4+ T cells from peripheral blood mononuclear cells, taken in the first trimester of pregnancy. The CDR3 reads CSVEGDKTSTDTQYF. The DNA sequence is given as TGCAGCGTCGAGGGGGATAAGACTAGCACAGATACGCAGTATTTT.